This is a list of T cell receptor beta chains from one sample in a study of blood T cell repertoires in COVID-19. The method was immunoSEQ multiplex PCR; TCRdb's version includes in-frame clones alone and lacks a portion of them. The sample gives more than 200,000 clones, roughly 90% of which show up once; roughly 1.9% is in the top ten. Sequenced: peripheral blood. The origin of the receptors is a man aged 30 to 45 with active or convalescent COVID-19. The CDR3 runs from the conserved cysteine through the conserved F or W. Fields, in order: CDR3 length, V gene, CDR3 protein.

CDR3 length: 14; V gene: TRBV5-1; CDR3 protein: CASRYGTGSYEQYF
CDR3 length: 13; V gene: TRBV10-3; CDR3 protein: CASRQGDSTEAFF
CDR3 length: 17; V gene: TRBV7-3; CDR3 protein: CASSLPGTSGGTHTQYF
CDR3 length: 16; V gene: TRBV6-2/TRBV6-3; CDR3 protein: CASSYFWAGDQETQYF
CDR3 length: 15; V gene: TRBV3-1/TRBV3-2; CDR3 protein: CASSHRDRGPGEQYF
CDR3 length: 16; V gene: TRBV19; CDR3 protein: CASSIGGRRGTGELFF
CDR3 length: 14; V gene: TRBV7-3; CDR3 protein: CASRDRTSGNTIYF
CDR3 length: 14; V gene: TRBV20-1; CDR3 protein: CSASLVGGDNEQFF
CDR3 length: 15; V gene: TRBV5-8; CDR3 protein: CASSFQGQGNSPLHF
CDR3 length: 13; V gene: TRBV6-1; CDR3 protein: CASSDGQNTEAFF
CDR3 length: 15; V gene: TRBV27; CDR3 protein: CASRPMDSSNQPQHF
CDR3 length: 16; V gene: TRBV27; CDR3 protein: CASSSTGGFGTDTQYF
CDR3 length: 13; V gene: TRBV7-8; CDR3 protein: CASSPRFSDEQYF
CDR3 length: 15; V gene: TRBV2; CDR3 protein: CASSEGLGAPYEQYF
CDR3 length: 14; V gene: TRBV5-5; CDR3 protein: CASSLIAGAEGYTF
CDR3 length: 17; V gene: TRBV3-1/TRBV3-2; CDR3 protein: CASSQHLAESRGNEQFF
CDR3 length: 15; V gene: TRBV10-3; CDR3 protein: CAISYDRGSNYGYTF
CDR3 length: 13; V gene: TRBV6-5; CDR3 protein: CASSYRGVETQYF
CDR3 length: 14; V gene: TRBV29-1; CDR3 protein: CSVDPGQGVDTQYF
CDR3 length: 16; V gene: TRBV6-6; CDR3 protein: CASIDNVGIMNTEAFF
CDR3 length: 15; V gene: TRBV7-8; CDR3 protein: CASSPTRVGTDTQYF
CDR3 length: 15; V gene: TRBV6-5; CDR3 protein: CASSYLAGKPGELFF
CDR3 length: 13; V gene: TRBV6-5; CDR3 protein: CASINRANSPLHF
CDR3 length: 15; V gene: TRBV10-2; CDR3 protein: CASRLTGLNTGELFF
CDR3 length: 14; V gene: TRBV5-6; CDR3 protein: CASSQGVRVWEQYF
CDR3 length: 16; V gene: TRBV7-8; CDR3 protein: CASSLVANSYNSPLHF
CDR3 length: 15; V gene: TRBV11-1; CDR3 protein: CASSLGGTGLAPLHF